The clone carrying this T cell receptor (beta chain) was seen more than once but under ten times. Its antigen is currently unknown. A much bigger clone sits one base away, suggesting this may be a read error. Read coverage stops 3 residues before the CDR3 terminus; the germline J gene supplies the remainder. CDR1 is MGHDK and CDR2 is SYGVNS in the germline V gene. The CDR3 has 15 residues. Trimming took 6 bases from V and 6 from J, leaving 20 bases between them. Some clones are missing from TCRdb's copy, which holds only in-frame ones; the method was immunoSEQ multiplex PCR. In total the sample includes tens of thousands of clones, none of them seen once. The data stem from a study of T cell clonality in common variable immunodeficiency. Study-level points and caveats: In common variable immunodeficiency, TCR beta chains reportedly carried fewer deletions and N-nucleotide insertions.

The clonotype comes from a human donor with common variable immunodeficiency. The sequencing input was peripheral blood mononuclear cells. V is TRBV25-1 and J is TRBJ1-2; possible D gene TRBD1, 6 bases. The CDR3 sequence: CASRAPGVGAHGYTF. The sequenced CDR3 bases are TGTGCCAGCAGAGCCCCAGGGGTGGGGGCGCATGGC.